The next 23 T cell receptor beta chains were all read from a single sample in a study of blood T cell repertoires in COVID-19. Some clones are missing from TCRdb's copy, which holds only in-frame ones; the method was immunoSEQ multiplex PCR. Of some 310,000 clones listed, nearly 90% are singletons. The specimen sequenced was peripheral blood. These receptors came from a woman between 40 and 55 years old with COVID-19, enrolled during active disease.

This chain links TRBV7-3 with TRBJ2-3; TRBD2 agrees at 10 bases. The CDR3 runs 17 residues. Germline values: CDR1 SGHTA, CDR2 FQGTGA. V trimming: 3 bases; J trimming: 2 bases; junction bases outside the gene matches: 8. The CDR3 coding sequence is TGTGCCAGCAGCTTCTATTCTAGCGGGAGAAACACAGATACGCAGTATTTT. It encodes CASSFYSSGRNTDTQYF. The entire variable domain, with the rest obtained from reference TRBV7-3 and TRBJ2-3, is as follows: GAGVSQTPSNKVTEKGKYVELRCDPISGHTALYWYRQSLGQGPEFLIYFQGTGAADDSGLPNDRFFAVRPEGSVSTLKIQRTERGDSAVYLCASSFYSSGRNTDTQYFGPGTRLTVL.

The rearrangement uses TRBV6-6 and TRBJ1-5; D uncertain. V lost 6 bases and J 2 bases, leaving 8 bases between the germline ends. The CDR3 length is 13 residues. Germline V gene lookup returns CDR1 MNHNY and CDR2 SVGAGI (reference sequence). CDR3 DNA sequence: TGTGCCAGCAGATCGCAGGGCAATCAGCCCCAGCATTTT. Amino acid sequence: CASRSQGNQPQHF.

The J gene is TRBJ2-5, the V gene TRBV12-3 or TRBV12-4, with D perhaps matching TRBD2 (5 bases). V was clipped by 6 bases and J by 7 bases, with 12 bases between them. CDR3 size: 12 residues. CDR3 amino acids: CASSPDGGTQYF. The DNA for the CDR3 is TGTGCCAGCAGCCCGGACGGAGGGACCCAGTACTTC.

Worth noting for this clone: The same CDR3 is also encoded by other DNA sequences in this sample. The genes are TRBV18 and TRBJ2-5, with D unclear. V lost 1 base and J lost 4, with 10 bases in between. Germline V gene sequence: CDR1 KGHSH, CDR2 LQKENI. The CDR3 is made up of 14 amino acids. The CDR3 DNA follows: TGTGCCAGCTCACCACGAGGTGGTGGAGAGACCCAGTACTTC. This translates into CASSPRGGGETQYF.

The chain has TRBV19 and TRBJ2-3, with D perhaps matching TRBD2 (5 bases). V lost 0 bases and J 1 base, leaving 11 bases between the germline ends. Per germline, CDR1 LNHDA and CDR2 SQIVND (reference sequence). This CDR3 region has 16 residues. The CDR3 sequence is CASSIDRARGTDTQYF. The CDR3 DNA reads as TGTGCCAGTAGTATAGATCGGGCGAGGGGCACAGATACGCAGTATTTT. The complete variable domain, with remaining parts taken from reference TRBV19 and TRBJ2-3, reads DGGITQSPKYLFRKEGQNVTLSCEQNLNHDAMYWYRQDPGQGLRLIYYSQIVNDFQKGDIAEGYSVSREKKESFPLTVTSAQKNPTAFYLCASSIDRARGTDTQYFGPGTRLTVL.

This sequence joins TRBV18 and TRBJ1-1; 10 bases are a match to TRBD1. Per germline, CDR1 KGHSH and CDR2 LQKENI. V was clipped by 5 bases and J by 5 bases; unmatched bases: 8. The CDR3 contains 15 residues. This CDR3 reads CASSSTGGAETEAFF. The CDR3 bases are TGTGCCAGCTCATCGACAGGGGGCGCGGAGACTGAAGCTTTCTTT.

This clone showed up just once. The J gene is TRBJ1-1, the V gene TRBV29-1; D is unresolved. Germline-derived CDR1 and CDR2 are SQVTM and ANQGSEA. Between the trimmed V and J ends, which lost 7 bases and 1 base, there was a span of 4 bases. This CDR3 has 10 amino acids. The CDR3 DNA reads TGCAGCGCCGGGAACACTGAAGCTTTCTTT. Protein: CSAGNTEAFF. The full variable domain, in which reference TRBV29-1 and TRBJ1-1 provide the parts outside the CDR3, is SAVISQKPSRDICQRGTSLTIQCQVDSQVTMMFWYRQQPGQSLTLIATANQGSEATYESGFVIDKFPISRPNLTFSTLTVSNMSPEDSSIYLCSAGNTEAFFGQGTRLTVV.

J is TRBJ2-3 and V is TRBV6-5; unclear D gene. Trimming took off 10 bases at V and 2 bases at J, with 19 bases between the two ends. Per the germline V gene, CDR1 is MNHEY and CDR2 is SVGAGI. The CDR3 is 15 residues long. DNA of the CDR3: TGTGCCACCACCCGAGGAACTCTTACCACAGATACGCAGTATTTT. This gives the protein CATTRGTLTTDTQYF.

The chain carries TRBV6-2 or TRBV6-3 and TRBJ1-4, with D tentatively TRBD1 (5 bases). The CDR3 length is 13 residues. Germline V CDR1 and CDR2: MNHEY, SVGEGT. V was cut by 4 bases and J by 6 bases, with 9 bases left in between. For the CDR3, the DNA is TGTGCCAGCAGTTCCCAGGGATATGAAAAACTGTTTTTT. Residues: CASSSQGYEKLFF.

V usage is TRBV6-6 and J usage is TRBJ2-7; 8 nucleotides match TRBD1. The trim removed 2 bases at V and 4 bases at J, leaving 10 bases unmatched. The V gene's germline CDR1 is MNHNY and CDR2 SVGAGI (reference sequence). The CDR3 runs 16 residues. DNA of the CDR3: TGTGCCAGCAGTTACCTAATCGACAGGGGTAGGTACGAGCAGTACTTC. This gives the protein CASSYLIDRGRYEQYF.

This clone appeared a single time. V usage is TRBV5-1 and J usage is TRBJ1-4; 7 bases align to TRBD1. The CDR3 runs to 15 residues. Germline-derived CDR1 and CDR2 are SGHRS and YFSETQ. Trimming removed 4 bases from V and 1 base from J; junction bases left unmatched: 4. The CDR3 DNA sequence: TGCGCCAGCAGCGAGACAGGGCTAACTAATGAAAAACTGTTTTTT. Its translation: CASSETGLTNEKLFF.

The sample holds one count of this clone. CDR3 nucleotides: TGTGCCAGCAGCCAAACGGGGGGCCCGAACACTGAAGCTTTCTTT. It encodes CASSQTGGPNTEAFF. V is TRBV27 and J is TRBJ1-1, with TRBD1 as a possible D gene (6 bases). The CDR3 is made up of 15 amino acids. Germline CDR1 reads MNHEY; CDR2 reads SMNVEV (reference sequence). The ends were cut back, 6 bases at V and 1 base at J, with 15 bases in the middle.

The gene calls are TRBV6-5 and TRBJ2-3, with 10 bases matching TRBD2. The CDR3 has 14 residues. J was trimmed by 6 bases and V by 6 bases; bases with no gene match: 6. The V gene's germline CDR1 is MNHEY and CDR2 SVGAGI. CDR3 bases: TGTGCCAGCAGGAAGCGGGAGGGCCGTGATACGCAGTATTTT. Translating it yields CASRKREGRDTQYF.

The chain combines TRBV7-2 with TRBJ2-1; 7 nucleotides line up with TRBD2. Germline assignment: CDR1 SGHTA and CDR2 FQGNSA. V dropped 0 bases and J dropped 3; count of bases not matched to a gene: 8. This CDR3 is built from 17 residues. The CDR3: CASSLAKASGLYNEQFF. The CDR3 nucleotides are TGTGCCAGCAGCTTAGCTAAGGCTAGCGGCCTCTACAATGAGCAGTTCTTC.

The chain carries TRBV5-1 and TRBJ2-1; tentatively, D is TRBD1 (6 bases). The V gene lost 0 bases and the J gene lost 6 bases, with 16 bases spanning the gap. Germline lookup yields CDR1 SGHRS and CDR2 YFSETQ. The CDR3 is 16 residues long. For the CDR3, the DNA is TGCGCCAGCAGCTTGGCCCAGGGGATCAACGTCAATGAGCAGTTCTTC. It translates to CASSLAQGINVNEQFF.

CDR3 sequence reads: CASSYEPGLNSPLHF. As DNA, the CDR3 is TGTGCCAGCAGTTATGAGCCAGGCCTTAATTCACCCCTCCACTTT. V and J are TRBV6-5 and TRBJ1-6; D gene uncertain. V lost 3 bases to trimming and J lost 6 bases, with 12 bases between them. The CDR3 extends over 15 amino acids. Germline CDR1 reads MNHEY; CDR2 reads SVGAGI.

The CDR3 loop reads CASSSQGTGANVLTF. CDR3 coding DNA: TGTGCCAGCAGCTCACAGGGGACTGGGGCCAACGTCCTGACTTTC. The rearrangement uses TRBV5-5 and TRBJ2-6; 7 bases are shared with TRBD1. Trimming removed 3 bases from V and 2 bases from J; junction bases left unmatched: 2. Germline loops: CDR1 SGHKS, CDR2 YYEKEE (reference sequence). The length of the CDR3 is 15 residues.

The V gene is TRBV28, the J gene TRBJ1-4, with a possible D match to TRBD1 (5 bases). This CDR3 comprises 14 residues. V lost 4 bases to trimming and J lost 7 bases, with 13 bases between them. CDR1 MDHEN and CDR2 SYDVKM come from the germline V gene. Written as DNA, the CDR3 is TGTGCCAGCAGTTCTGGGGCGCTTGCTGAAAAACTGTTTTTT. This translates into CASSSGALAEKLFF.

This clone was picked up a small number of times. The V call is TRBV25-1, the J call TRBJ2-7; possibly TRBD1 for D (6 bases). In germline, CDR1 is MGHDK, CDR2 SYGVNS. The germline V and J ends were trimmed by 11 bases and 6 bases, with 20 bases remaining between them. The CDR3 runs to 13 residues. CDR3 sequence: CASGARGLAEQYF. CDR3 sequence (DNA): TGTGCCTCCGGGGCCAGGGGCCTGGCCGAGCAGTACTTC.

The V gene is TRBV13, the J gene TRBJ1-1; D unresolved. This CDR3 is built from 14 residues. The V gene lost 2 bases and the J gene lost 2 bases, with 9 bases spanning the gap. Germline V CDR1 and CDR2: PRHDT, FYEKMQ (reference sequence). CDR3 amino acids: CASSLRHRNTEAFF. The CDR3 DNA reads TGTGCCAGCAGCTTACGGCACAGAAACACTGAAGCTTTCTTT.

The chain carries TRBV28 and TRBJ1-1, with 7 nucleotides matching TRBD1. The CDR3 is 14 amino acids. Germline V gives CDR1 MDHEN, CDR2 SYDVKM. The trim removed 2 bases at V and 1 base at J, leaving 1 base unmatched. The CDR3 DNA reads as TGTGCCAGCAGTTTAGGGGACAGGAACACTGAAGCTTTCTTT. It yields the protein CASSLGDRNTEAFF.

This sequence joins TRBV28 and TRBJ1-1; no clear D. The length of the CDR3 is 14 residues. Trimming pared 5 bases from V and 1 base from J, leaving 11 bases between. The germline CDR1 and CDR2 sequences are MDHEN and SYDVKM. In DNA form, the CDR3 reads TGTGCCAGCAGTCCGCCCCTAGCGAACACTGAAGCTTTCTTT. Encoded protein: CASSPPLANTEAFF. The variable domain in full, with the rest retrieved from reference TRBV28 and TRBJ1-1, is DVKVTQSSRYLVKRTGEKVFLECVQDMDHENMFWYRQDPGLGLRLIYFSYDVKMKEKGDIPEGYSVSREKKERFSLILESASTNQTSMYLCASSPPLANTEAFFGQGTRLTVV.

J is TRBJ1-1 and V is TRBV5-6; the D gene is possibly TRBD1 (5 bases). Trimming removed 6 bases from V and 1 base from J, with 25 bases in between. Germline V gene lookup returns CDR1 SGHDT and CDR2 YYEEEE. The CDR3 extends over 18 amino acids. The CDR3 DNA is TGTGCCAGCACTTCCCTGGGGAAAAGGGGCAGGGAGAACACTGAAGCTTTCTTT. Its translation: CASTSLGKRGRENTEAFF. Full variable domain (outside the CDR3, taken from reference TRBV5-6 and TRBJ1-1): DAGVTQSPTHLIKTRGQQVTLRCSPKSGHDTVSWYQQALGQGPQFIFQYYEEEERQRGNFPDRFSGHQFPNYSSELNVNALLLGDSALYLCASTSLGKRGRENTEAFFGQGTRLTVV.